These T cell receptor beta chains were read from a single sample in a study of control samples from healthy donors and cancer patients. Sequencing was performed with immunoSEQ multiplex PCR; in TCRdb, only in-frame clones are kept and a portion is missing. This table holds 85,000 to 100,000 clones, about four fifths found once. Sequenced: blood. Receptors originate from a man between 60 and 75 years old in good health. The CDR3 runs from the conserved cysteine through the conserved F or W. A D gene is named only where the DNA matches it firmly. Only part of the rows carry a size: once, few, many, or a class if the clone is expanded.

DNA | CDR3 | J | V | D | size
TGTGCCAGCAGCCGACTAGCGGGGGAACTGTTTTTT | CASSRLAGELFF | TRBJ2-2 | TRBV2 | TRBD2 | .
TGTGCCAGCAGCCAAGATATTACTGTCAGGGAGCAGTTCTTC | CASSQDITVREQFF | TRBJ2-1 | TRBV3-1/TRBV3-2 | . | .
TGTGCCAGCAGCATACCGACAGCCACTGAAGCTTTCTTT | CASSIPTATEAFF | TRBJ1-1 | TRBV7-2 | . | few
TGTGCCTGGAGTGTAAAGTTGGGGGCAGGTGCTTTCTTT | CAWSVKLGAGAFF | TRBJ1-1 | TRBV30 | . | .
TGTGCCTGGAGTATGGCAGTTAGACACTCTGGAAACACCATATATTTT | CAWSMAVRHSGNTIYF | TRBJ1-3 | TRBV30 | . | .
TGTGCCAGCAGGACGACCAGGGGGGACAATTCACCCCTCCACTTT | CASRTTRGDNSPLHF | TRBJ1-6 | TRBV3-1/TRBV3-2 | TRBD1 | .
TGTGCCACCAGTGATTTCAGCAATCAGCCCCAGCATTTT | CATSDFSNQPQHF | TRBJ1-5 | TRBV24-1 | . | few
TGTGCCTGGAGTGAGCTAGGGGACTATGGCTACACCTTC | CAWSELGDYGYTF | TRBJ1-2 | TRBV30 | . | .
TGTGCTAGTGCCTCCCTAGGGGGGGGGCACGGTCAGCCCCAGCATTTT | CASASLGGGHGQPQHF | TRBJ1-5 | TRBV12-5 | . | .
TGTGCCAGCAGCTTAGGGAGCGTGGGCGATGAGCAGTTCTTC | CASSLGSVGDEQFF | TRBJ2-1 | TRBV11-2 | . | .
TGCGCCAGCAGCTTGAGTGGGGGTTCATTTAAAGAGACCCAGTACTTC | CASSLSGGSFKETQYF | TRBJ2-5 | TRBV5-1 | . | .
TGTGCCAGTAATACAGGGGGCTTCAATGGCTACACCTTC | CASNTGGFNGYTF | TRBJ1-2 | TRBV19 | TRBD1 | .
TGTGCCAGCAGTGAGGAGATTTATAGCAATCAGCCCCAGCATTTT | CASSEEIYSNQPQHF | TRBJ1-5 | TRBV6-1 | . | .
TGTGCCTGGAGTGAGGTGGCGGGGAAAGAGACCCAGTACTTC | CAWSEVAGKETQYF | TRBJ2-5 | TRBV30 | . | .
TGTGCCAGTAGTCCCCGCGGTGGGCGGGGAGGCGGTGAGCAGTTCTTC | CASSPRGGRGGGEQFF | TRBJ2-1 | TRBV19 | . | .
TGTGCCAGTAGTCACGGAGATCTAGAGACCCAGTACTTC | CASSHGDLETQYF | TRBJ2-5 | TRBV19 | . | .
TGTGCCAGCAGTTTACCAGGGGTTCGGGAGACCCAGTACTTC | CASSLPGVRETQYF | TRBJ2-5 | TRBV28 | . | .
TGTGCCTGGAGATCCAGGGGGCAGAATGGCTACACCTTC | CAWRSRGQNGYTF | TRBJ1-2 | TRBV30 | TRBD1 | .
TGTGCCAGCACGCAACAGGGGCTCTCTGGAAACACCATATATTTT | CASTQQGLSGNTIYF | TRBJ1-3 | TRBV28 | TRBD1 | .
TGCGCCAGCAGTGAATCGGGAAACACCATATATTTT | CASSESGNTIYF | TRBJ1-3 | TRBV6-1 | . | .
TGTGCCAGCAGCGTGGGGACTAGTGCTAGCACAGATACGCAGTATTTT | CASSVGTSASTDTQYF | TRBJ2-3 | TRBV9 | TRBD2 | .
TGTGCCAGCTCAACCTCCCTAGACAGGGCTAATTCACCCCTCCACTTT | CASSTSLDRANSPLHF | TRBJ1-6 | TRBV18 | TRBD1 | .
TGTGCCAGCAGTTTAAGGGGAAACTTCCCTTACAATGAGCAGTTCTTC | CASSLRGNFPYNEQFF | TRBJ2-1 | TRBV27 | . | .
TGTGCCAGCAGATCCGGGGAGACCCAGTACTTC | CASRSGETQYF | TRBJ2-5 | TRBV6-5 | . | .
TGTGCCAGCAGCGCCTTAGCGGGAGTCGGGAATGAGCAGTTCTTC | CASSALAGVGNEQFF | TRBJ2-1 | TRBV13 | TRBD2 | .
TGTGCCAGTAGTGGGGCCACGAGACAGGGCTACGAGCAGTACTTC | CASSGATRQGYEQYF | TRBJ2-7 | TRBV19 | TRBD1 | .
TGTGCCAGTAGTATAGCGGGGGCTTGGGAGACGAGAGATACGCAGTATTTT | CASSIAGAWETRDTQYF | TRBJ2-3 | TRBV19 | . | once
TGTGCCAGCAGCTTAGAACAGTGGCAGCCCCAGCATTTT | CASSLEQWQPQHF | TRBJ1-5 | TRBV7-9 | . | .
TGTGCCAGCAGTTCCGCGAATCGGGATGACGGGGAGCTGTTTTTT | CASSSANRDDGELFF | TRBJ2-2 | TRBV6-5 | . | .
TGCAGCGTCTTCCGGGAAGGGGCCTACGAGCAGTACTTC | CSVFREGAYEQYF | TRBJ2-7 | TRBV29-1 | . | .
TGTGCCAGCAGCGAGCTTGGATACGAGCAGTACTTC | CASSELGYEQYF | TRBJ2-7 | TRBV7-2 | . | .
TGTGCCAGCAGTGCTGGGGAGTTTGAAGCTTTCTTT | CASSAGEFEAFF | TRBJ1-1 | TRBV2 | . | .
TGTGCCAGTAGTATCCCCTCGGCGGGGGGCACAGATACGCAGTATTTT | CASSIPSAGGTDTQYF | TRBJ2-3 | TRBV19 | TRBD2 | once
TGTGCCACCGAGAGGGGCAAGACGCAGTATTTT | CATERGKTQYF | TRBJ2-3 | TRBV28 | . | .
TGTGCCAGCAGCTTACTTCGGGACAGGGGTACAGGCTCTGGAAACACCATATATTTT | CASSLLRDRGTGSGNTIYF | TRBJ1-3 | TRBV13 | TRBD1 | .
TGCGCCAACTCGACGGAGGACACTGAAGCTTTCTTT | CANSTEDTEAFF | TRBJ1-1 | TRBV5-1 | . | once
TGTGCCAGCAGCGCGGTCCAGGCTCAAGAGACCCAGTACTTC | CASSAVQAQETQYF | TRBJ2-5 | TRBV7-4 | . | .
TGTGCCAGCACGGGTAGCGGGGGTCTTTCCTACGAGCAGTACTTC | CASTGSGGLSYEQYF | TRBJ2-7 | TRBV6-6 | TRBD2 | .
TGCGCCAGCAGCCTTTTGGGGTACAATGAGCAGTTCTTC | CASSLLGYNEQFF | TRBJ2-1 | TRBV4-1 | . | .
TGTGCCAGCAGCGTAGAACTAGCGGGAGGTGATGAGCAGTTCTTC | CASSVELAGGDEQFF | TRBJ2-1 | TRBV9 | TRBD2 | few
TGTGCCTGGTGTCGAAAACAGGGGGCATTTAGCTATGGCTACACCTTC | CAWCRKQGAFSYGYTF | TRBJ1-2 | TRBV30 | TRBD1 | .
TGTGCCACCAGGGGGGGAGACAGCCGCGATGAGCAGTTCTTC | CATRGGDSRDEQFF | TRBJ2-1 | TRBV10-3 | . | .
TGCGCCAGCAGCTACCTCGGGGACAGCGTCTACGAGCAGTACTTC | CASSYLGDSVYEQYF | TRBJ2-7 | TRBV4-1 | TRBD1 | once
TGTGCCAGCAGCTTAGGGCAGCTCTCGCATGGCTACACCTTC | CASSLGQLSHGYTF | TRBJ1-2 | TRBV7-9 | . | .
TGTGCCAGCAGAAATAACGGAGGGGGTAATGAAAAACTGTTTTTT | CASRNNGGGNEKLFF | TRBJ1-4 | TRBV25-1 | . | .
TGTGCCAGCAGCCAAGATCCTACAGGGGCCACTGAAGCTTTCTTT | CASSQDPTGATEAFF | TRBJ1-1 | TRBV3-1/TRBV3-2 | TRBD1 | .
TGTGCCAGCAGCCAGCAGGACAGTGAAGCTTTCTTT | CASSQQDSEAFF | TRBJ1-1 | TRBV4-2 | . | .